A single sample is the source of the 19 T cell receptor beta chains below, sequenced in a study of human T cells and chemical hapten exposure. The study extracted total RNA from unfractionated whole blood. MiXCR, applied by TCRdb to the 5' RACE reads, yields one record per CDR3 protein. The profile shows approximately 140,000 distinct CDR3 sequences, 4.1% of them singletons. These receptors all stem from a female donor in good health.

This clonotype was detected ten times or more. Sequence at one end of the junction differs from germline and may be a read error. CDR3 sequence (DNA): TGTGCCAGCAGCCAAGGGAGGGCCGGGTCTGGGACAGGGATCTTC. Translated, it gives CASSQGRAGSGTGIF. The rearrangement uses TRBV4-2 and TRBJ1-2; the match to TRBD1 covers 9 bases. Germline assignment: CDR1 LGHNA and CDR2 YNFKEQ. This CDR3 spans 15 amino acids.

This clonotype was detected ten times or more. The chain couples TRBV2 to TRBJ1-6; 7 positions match TRBD1. Germline V gives CDR1 SNHLY, CDR2 FYNNEI. The ends lost 4 bases at V and 10 bases at J; junction bases unmatched: 13. The CDR3 is 16 residues long. The CDR3 DNA is TGTGCCAGCAGTGGGGGCAAGACAGGGACGGGGTCACCCCTCCACTTT. Its translation: CASSGGKTGTGSPLHF.

This clonotype came up a few times. V usage is TRBV4-2 and J usage is TRBJ2-7; 7 bases match TRBD1. The V gene's germline CDR1 is LGHNA and CDR2 YNFKEQ. This CDR3 region has 15 residues. V shed 3 bases, J shed 3 bases, and the junction held 8 bases outside the gene matches. This CDR3 is CASSHSFRQGYEQYF. CDR3 DNA: TGTGCCAGCAGCCACTCTTTTCGACAGGGCTACGAGCAGTACTTC.

This clonotype showed up many times. The rearrangement uses TRBV10-3 and TRBJ2-3; 7 bases are shared with TRBD1. V dropped 0 bases and J dropped 2; count of bases not matched to a gene: 5. Germline V gene lookup returns CDR1 ENHRY and CDR2 SYGVKD. The CDR3 is 16 residues long. CDR3 residues: CAISESATGATDTQYF. DNA of the CDR3: TGTGCCATCAGTGAGTCGGCCACAGGGGCCACAGATACGCAGTATTTT.

This clonotype was counted a few times. Since a much larger clone is just one base distant, this may be a read error. J is TRBJ1-5 and V is TRBV7-3; perhaps TRBD1 as D (5 bases). This CDR3 is built from 17 residues. In germline, CDR1 is SGHTA, CDR2 FQGTGA. The CDR3 DNA reads TGTGCCAGCAGCTTAGCCCAGGGACGGACTGATCCTCAGCCCCAGAATTTT. Encoded protein: CASSLAQGRTDPQPQNF. Full variable domain (missing parts from reference TRBV7-3 and TRBJ1-5): GAGVSQTPSNKVTEKGKYVELRCDPISGHTALYWYRQSLGQGPEFLIYFQGTGAADDSGLPNDRFFAVRPEGSVSTLKIQRTERGDSAVYLCASSLAQGRTDPQPQNFGDGTRLSIL.

This clonotype showed up many times. The V and J genes are TRBV12-3 or TRBV12-4 and TRBJ1-3, with D uncertain. The CDR3 sequence is 16 residues long. V dropped 7 bases and J dropped 2 bases, with 18 bases sitting between them. The CDR3 loop reads CASTAVRSGTGNTIYF. The CDR3 DNA is TGTGCCAGCACCGCAGTGAGGTCGGGCACTGGAAACACCATATATTTT.

This clonotype was seen ten or more times. The gene calls are TRBV15 and TRBJ2-3; 7 bases agree with TRBD2. Germline loops: CDR1 LNHNV, CDR2 YYDKDF (reference sequence). This CDR3 is 17 amino acids long. V shed 0 bases and J 3 bases; nucleotides not matched to a gene: 9. CDR3 sequence: CATSREARLGGTDTQYF. In DNA, the CDR3 is TGTGCCACCAGCAGAGAGGCCCGTCTGGGGGGGACAGATACGCAGTATTTT.

This clonotype was seen repeatedly, ten times or more. The genes are TRBV20-1 and TRBJ1-1; no definite D call. CDR1 and CDR2 (germline): DFQATT, SNEGSKA (reference sequence). The CDR3 runs 12 residues. The V and J ends lost 3 bases and 1 base respectively, with 6 bases between them. CDR3 nucleotide sequence: TGCAGTGCTAGCCCACAGAACACTGAAGCTTTCTTT. Translation gives CSASPQNTEAFF.

The table lists this clonotype with many counts. This rearrangement joins TRBV20-1 to TRBJ1-1; D unclear. This CDR3 has 13 residues. Trimming stripped 2 bases from V and 0 bases from J, with 7 bases between. CDR1 DFQATT and CDR2 SNEGSKA come from the germline V gene (reference sequence). The CDR3 spells CSARTDMNTEAFF. The CDR3 nucleotides read TGCAGTGCTAGAACAGACATGAACACTGAAGCTTTCTTT.

The chain employs TRBV20-1 and TRBJ1-4; a weak D match, TRBD1 (6 bases). This CDR3 comprises 14 residues. Trimming pared 4 bases from V and 3 bases from J, leaving 12 bases between. Germline lookup yields CDR1 DFQATT and CDR2 SNEGSKA (reference sequence). CDR3 sequence: CSATRGLPNEKLFF. CDR3 bases: TGCAGTGCTACCAGGGGTCTTCCTAATGAAAAACTGTTTTTT.

This clonotype appeared many times. In DNA form, the CDR3 reads TGTGCCAGCAGCCTATCAGGGGGGAATGAGCAGTTCTTC. This translates into CASSLSGGNEQFF. The chain uses TRBV7-9 and TRBJ2-1; D might be TRBD1 (7 bases). This CDR3 is built from 13 residues. CDR1 SEHNR and CDR2 FQNEAQ come from the germline V gene (reference sequence). Trimming cost V 5 bases and J 7 bases, with 12 bases left between them.

This clonotype was counted many times. The chain is built from TRBV12-3 or TRBV12-4 and TRBJ2-3; 13 nucleotides agree with TRBD2. With V trimmed by 5 bases and J by 6 bases, 2 bases remained unmatched. The CDR3 covers 14 residues. CDR3 DNA: TGTGCCAGCAGTCGGGGACTAGCGGGGGATACGCAGTATTTT. Protein sequence: CASSRGLAGDTQYF.

This clonotype was picked up many times. This chain's CDR3 is CATSVGDTLESGLNEQFF. CDR3 sequence (DNA): TGTGCCACCAGTGTGGGGGACACCCTTGAGTCTGGGTTGAATGAGCAGTTCTTC. The chain employs TRBV24-1 and TRBJ2-1; weak D call: TRBD1 (6 bases). Trimming shortened V by 5 bases and J by 7 bases, and 26 bases separated the two germline ends. CDR3 length equals 18 residues. Germline V lookup: CDR1 KGHDR, CDR2 SFDVKD.

On this clonotype: Being one base from a much bigger clone, this may be a read error. This chain joins TRBV11-2 and TRBJ2-3; no reliable D call. CDR1 is SGHAT and CDR2 is FQNNGV in the germline V gene. V lost 0 bases and J 6 bases, leaving 10 bases between the germline ends. This CDR3 has 14 residues. CDR3 coding DNA: TGTGCCAGCAGCTTAGATGACCCCTTCGATACGCAGTATTTT. This gives the protein CASSLDDPFDTQYF.

The table lists this clonotype with many counts. J is TRBJ2-3 and V is TRBV20-1; the match to TRBD2 covers 12 bases. Looked up from germline, CDR1 is DFQATT and CDR2 is SNEGSKA (reference sequence). The length of the CDR3 is 14 residues. With 6 bases clipped from V and 2 bases from J, the junction kept 3 bases outside the gene matches. CDR3 in amino acids: CSASSGGDTDTQYF. In nucleotides, the CDR3 is TGCAGTGCATCTAGCGGGGGGGACACAGATACGCAGTATTTT.

This clonotype was seen only a few times. This chain joins TRBV6-1 and TRBJ2-1; 7 bases map to TRBD1. This CDR3 has 13 residues. V lost 3 bases, J lost 10 bases, and 6 bases stayed unmatched. Germline V CDR1 and CDR2: MNHNS, SASEGT. The CDR3 DNA is TGTGCCAGCAGTGATAACTGGGACAGAGAGCAGTTCTTC. The encoded protein is CASSDNWDREQFF.

This clonotype has ten or more counts. V is TRBV29-1 and J is TRBJ2-7; no firm D call. V lost 2 bases to trimming and J lost 4 bases, with 12 bases between them. The germline CDR1 and CDR2 sequences are SQVTM and ANQGSEA. The CDR3 contains 13 residues. The CDR3 here is CSVEFGFDYEQYF. The CDR3 DNA is TGCAGCGTTGAATTCGGATTTGATTACGAGCAGTACTTC.

This clonotype was counted ten times or more. This chain links TRBV25-1 with TRBJ2-7; D gene ambiguous. This CDR3 contains 12 residues. Per germline, CDR1 MGHDK and CDR2 SYGVNS. V lost 2 bases and J lost 6, with 8 bases in between. CDR3 residues: CASSENRAEQYF. Here the CDR3 DNA reads TGTGCCAGCAGTGAAAACCGGGCCGAGCAGTACTTC.

This clonotype has ten or more counts. The V call is TRBV20-1, the J call TRBJ2-7, with 7 bases identical to TRBD2. CDR3 length: 14 amino acids. The ends lost 0 bases at V and 5 bases at J; junction bases unmatched: 7. Germline V gives CDR1 DFQATT, CDR2 SNEGSKA (reference sequence). In nucleotides, the CDR3 is TGCAGTGCTAGAGATATACGGGGGGTAAACGAGCAGTACTTC. Residues: CSARDIRGVNEQYF.